Listed below are T cell receptor beta chains from one sample, sequenced in a study of shared clonotypes between healthy human individuals. This table comes from immunoSEQ multiplex PCR, and its TCRdb copy is limited to in-frame clones, with some not included. The data contain approximately 2.3 million clones, over 85% of them seen just once; the ten biggest clones take up about 0.39%. The sequenced sample consisted of naive CD4+ T cells from PBMCs. The source is a man aged 18 to 30 in good health. Some clones in this sample may be carry-over from other donors' samples. The conserved cysteine and the conserved F or W are not part of the CDR3 here. Fields, in order: V gene, clone size, J gene, CDR3 protein. The size of a clone is reported for some rows only, either as once, few or many, or as a class for expanded clones.

>TRBV21-1|.|TRBJ1-1
ASSAAGQSNTEAF
>TRBV19|.|TRBJ2-1
ASSWGQGKRNEQF
>TRBV28|.|TRBJ1-2
ASSTTTGLGGGYT
>TRBV19|.|TRBJ2-1
ASSIKSAGGYNEQF
>TRBV6-5|.|TRBJ2-7
ASSYPSGTGSYEQY
>TRBV9|few|TRBJ1-1
ASRPGYSGAF
>TRBV6-6|.|TRBJ1-5
ASSPSQPQH
>TRBV27|.|TRBJ2-5
ASSSGQGAGETQY
>TRBV6-6|.|TRBJ1-1
ASSYSRSEAF
>TRBV30|few|TRBJ1-1
AWTRSLLAF
>TRBV15|.|TRBJ2-5
ATSRDKETQY
>TRBV6-5|.|TRBJ1-2
ASSLLSGGGYT
>TRBV7-2|.|TRBJ2-3
ASSLAVPTDTQY
>TRBV5-4|.|TRBJ2-2
ASSHRGTGGEPNTGELF
>TRBV5-1|.|TRBJ1-1
ASSLAGSVAEAF
>TRBV10-3|.|TRBJ2-7
AISESSGLTRTTNSYEQY
>TRBV7-2|.|TRBJ2-4
ASSATRDIQY
>TRBV9|.|TRBJ2-2
ASSLGPGELF
>TRBV2|.|TRBJ2-1
ASSVATSRILYNEQF
>TRBV30|.|TRBJ2-2
AWGNRGSGELF
>TRBV7-3|.|TRBJ2-3
ASSPRGGRVDTQY
>TRBV29-1|.|TRBJ2-3
SVLTGADTQY
>TRBV11-2|.|TRBJ2-1
ASRNFEGARSKKDEQF
>TRBV6-5|.|TRBJ2-3
ASRSGVTDTQY
>TRBV27|.|TRBJ1-2
ASSNGGQGVLGYT